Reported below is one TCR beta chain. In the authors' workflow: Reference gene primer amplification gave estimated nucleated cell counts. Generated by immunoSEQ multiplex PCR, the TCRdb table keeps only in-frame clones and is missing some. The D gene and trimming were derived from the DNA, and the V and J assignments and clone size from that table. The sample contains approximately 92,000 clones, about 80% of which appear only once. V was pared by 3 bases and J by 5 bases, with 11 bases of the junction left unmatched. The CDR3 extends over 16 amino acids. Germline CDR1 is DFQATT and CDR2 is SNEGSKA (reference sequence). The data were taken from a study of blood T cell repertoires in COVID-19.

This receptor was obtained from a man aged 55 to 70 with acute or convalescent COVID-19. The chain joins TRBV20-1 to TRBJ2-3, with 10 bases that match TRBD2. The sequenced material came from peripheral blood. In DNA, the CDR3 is TGCAGTGCTAGTGCTCAGCGGGGGGGCGGGAAAGATACGCAGTATTTT. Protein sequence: CSASAQRGGGKDTQYF.